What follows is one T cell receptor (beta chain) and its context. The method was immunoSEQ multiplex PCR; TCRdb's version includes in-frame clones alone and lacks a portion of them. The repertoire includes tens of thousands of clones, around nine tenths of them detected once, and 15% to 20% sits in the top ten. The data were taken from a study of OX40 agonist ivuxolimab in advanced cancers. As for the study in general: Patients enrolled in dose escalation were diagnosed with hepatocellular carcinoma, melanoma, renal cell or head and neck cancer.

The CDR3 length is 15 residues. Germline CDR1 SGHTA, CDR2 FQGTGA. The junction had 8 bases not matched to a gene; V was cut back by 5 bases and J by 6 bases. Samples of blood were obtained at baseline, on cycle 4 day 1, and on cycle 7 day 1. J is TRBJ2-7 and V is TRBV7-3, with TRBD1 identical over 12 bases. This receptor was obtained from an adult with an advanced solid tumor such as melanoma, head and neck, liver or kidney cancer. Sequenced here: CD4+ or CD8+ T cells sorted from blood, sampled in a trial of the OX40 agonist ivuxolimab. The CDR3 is CASSQRDRGQGEQYF. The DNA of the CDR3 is TGTGCCAGCAGCCAGAGGGACAGGGGGCAGGGCGAGCAGTACTTC. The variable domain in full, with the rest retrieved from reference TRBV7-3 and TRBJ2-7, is GAGVSQTPSNKVTEKGKYVELRCDPISGHTALYWYRQSLGQGPEFLIYFQGTGAADDSGLPNDRFFAVRPEGSVSTLKIQRTERGDSAVYLCASSQRDRGQGEQYFGPGTRLTVT.